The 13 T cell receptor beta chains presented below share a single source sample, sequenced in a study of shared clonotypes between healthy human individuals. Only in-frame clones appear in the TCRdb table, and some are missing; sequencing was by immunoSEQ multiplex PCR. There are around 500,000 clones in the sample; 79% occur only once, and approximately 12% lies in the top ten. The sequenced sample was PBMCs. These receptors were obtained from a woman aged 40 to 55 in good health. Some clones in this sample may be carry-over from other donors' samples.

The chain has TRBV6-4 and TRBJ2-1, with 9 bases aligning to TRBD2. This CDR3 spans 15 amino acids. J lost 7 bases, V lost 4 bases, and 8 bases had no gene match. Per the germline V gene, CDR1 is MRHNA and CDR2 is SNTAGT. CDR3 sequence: CASSVEAGGVNEQFF. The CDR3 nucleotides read TGTGCCAGCAGTGTAGAGGCGGGAGGGGTGAATGAGCAGTTCTTC.

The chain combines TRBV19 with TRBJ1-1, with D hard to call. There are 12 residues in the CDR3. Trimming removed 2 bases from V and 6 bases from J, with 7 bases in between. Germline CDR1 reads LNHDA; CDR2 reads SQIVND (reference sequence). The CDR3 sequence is CASSITASEAFF. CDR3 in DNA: TGTGCCAGTAGTATAACAGCGTCTGAAGCTTTCTTT.

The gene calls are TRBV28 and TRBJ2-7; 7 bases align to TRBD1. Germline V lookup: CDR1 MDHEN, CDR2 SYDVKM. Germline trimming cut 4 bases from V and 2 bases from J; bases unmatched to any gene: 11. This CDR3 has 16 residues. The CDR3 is CASSSTIQGNPYEQYF. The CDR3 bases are TGTGCCAGCAGTTCAACCATACAGGGGAATCCCTACGAGCAGTACTTC.

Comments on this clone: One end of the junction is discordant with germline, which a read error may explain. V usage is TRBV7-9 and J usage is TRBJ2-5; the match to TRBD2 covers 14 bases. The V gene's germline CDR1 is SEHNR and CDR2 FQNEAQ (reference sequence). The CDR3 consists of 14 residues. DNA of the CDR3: TGTGCCAGCAGCTTGGGACTAGCGGGAGCGGTGAGGAACTTC. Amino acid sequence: CASSLGLAGAVRNF.

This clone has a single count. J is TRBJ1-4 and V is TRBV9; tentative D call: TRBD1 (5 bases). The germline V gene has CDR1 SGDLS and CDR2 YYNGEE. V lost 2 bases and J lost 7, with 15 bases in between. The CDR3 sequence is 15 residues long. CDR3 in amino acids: CASSVAGDSREKLFF. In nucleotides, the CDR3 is TGTGCCAGCAGCGTGGCGGGGGATTCCCGTGAAAAACTGTTTTTT.

CDR3 DNA: TGTGCCAGCAGTCCCATGGGAGTCACGCGAGGCTATGGCTACACCTTC. Its translation is CASSPMGVTRGYGYTF. The V call is TRBV27, the J call TRBJ1-2; D is unclear. The CDR3 is 16 residues long. V lost 5 bases and J lost 4, with 20 bases in between. The germline V gene encodes CDR1 MNHEY and CDR2 SMNVEV (reference sequence).

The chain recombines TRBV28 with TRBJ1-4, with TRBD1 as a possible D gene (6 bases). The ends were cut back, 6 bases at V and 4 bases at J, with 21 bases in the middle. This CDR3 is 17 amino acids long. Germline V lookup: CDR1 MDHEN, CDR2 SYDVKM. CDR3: CASRNRDGGHSNEKLFF. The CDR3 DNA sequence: TGTGCCAGCAGAAACCGGGACGGGGGGCATAGTAATGAAAAACTGTTTTTT.

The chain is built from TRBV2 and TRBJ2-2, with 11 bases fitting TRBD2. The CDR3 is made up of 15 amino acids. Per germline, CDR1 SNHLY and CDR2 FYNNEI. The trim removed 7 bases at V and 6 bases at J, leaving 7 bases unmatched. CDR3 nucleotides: TGTGCCAGCAAGAGGACTAGCGGGCCTTCCGGGGAGCTGTTTTTT. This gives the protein CASKRTSGPSGELFF.

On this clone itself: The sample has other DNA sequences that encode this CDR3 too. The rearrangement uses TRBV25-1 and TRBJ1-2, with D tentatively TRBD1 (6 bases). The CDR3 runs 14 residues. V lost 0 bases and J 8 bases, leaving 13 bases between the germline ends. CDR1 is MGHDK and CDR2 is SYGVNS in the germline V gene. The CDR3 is CASSEYRGARGYTF. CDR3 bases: TGTGCCAGCAGTGAATATCGGGGGGCTCGAGGCTACACCTTC.

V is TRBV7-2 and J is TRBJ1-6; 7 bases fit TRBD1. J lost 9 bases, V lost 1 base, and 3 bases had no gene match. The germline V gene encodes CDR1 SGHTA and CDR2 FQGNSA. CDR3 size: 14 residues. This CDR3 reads CASSLEAGGSPLHF. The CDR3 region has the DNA TGTGCCAGCAGCTTAGAGGCAGGGGGTTCACCCCTCCACTTT.

The CDR3 here is CASSVGGGSEKLFF. The DNA of the CDR3 is TGTGCCAGCAGCGTGGGGGGTGGGAGTGAAAAACTGTTTTTT. The chain couples TRBV9 to TRBJ1-4, with a weak D call TRBD1 (5 bases). The CDR3 has 14 residues. The germline V gene encodes CDR1 SGDLS and CDR2 YYNGEE. Trimming took off 2 bases at V and 7 bases at J, with 12 bases between the two ends.

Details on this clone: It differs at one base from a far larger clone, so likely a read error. The CDR3 region has the DNA TGTGCCAGCAGCTTAGCTAGCGGCAATGAGCAGTTCTTC. It specifies CASSLASGNEQFF. V usage is TRBV7-6 and J usage is TRBJ2-1, with D possibly TRBD2 on 6 matching bases. Germline V CDR1 and CDR2: SGHVS, FNYEAQ. The ends were cut back, 0 bases at V and 6 bases at J, with 6 bases in the middle. The CDR3 sequence is 13 residues long.

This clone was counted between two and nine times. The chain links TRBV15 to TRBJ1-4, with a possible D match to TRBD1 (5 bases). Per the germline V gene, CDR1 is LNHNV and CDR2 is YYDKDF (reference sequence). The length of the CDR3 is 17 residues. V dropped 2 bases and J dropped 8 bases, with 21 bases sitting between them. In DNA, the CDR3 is TGTGCCACCAGCAGAACTACCCTGCCCGGGGCCCCGGAAAAACTGTTTTTT. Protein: CATSRTTLPGAPEKLFF.